These T cell receptor beta chains were read from a single sample in a study of Graves' ophthalmopathy and Graves' hyperthyroidism. One entry per CDR3 protein results from TCRdb running MiXCR on the multiplex PCR reads. Here the sample spans hundreds of thousands of distinct CDR3 sequences, 20% to 25% being singletons. The sample taken for sequencing was peripheral blood. Receptor source: a woman between 18 and 29 years old with stable Graves' hyperthyroidism. Some clones in this sample may be carry-over from other donors' samples. Each CDR3 is given with its conserved first and last residue. The order of the fields is CDR3 length, J gene, V gene, clone size, D gene, CDR3 protein, CDR3 DNA. D genes are given only for firm matches. Expanded clones are given a class, and other clones once, few, many or no size at all.

cdr3_length: 12; j_call: TRBJ2-7; v_call: TRBV13; clone_size: many; d_call: NA; cdr3_aa: CASRRDHYEQYF; cdr3_nt: TGTGCCAGCAGGCGGGACCATTACGAGCAGTACTTC
cdr3_length: 17; j_call: TRBJ1-3; v_call: TRBV12-3/TRBV12-4; clone_size: NA; d_call: NA; cdr3_aa: CASSLAPWVPSGNTIYF; cdr3_nt: TGTGCCAGCAGTTTAGCGCCATGGGTACCCTCTGGAAACACCATATATTTT
cdr3_length: 14; j_call: TRBJ1-1; v_call: TRBV6-4; clone_size: many; d_call: TRBD1; cdr3_aa: CASSWGQADTEAFF; cdr3_nt: TGTGCCAGCAGTTGGGGACAGGCAGACACTGAAGCTTTCTTT
cdr3_length: 15; j_call: TRBJ1-2; v_call: TRBV6-1; clone_size: many; d_call: NA; cdr3_aa: CASRRFKGDSYGYTF; cdr3_nt: TGTGCCAGCAGGCGTTTTAAGGGGGATTCCTATGGCTACACCTTC
cdr3_length: 17; j_call: TRBJ1-5; v_call: TRBV10-3; clone_size: many; d_call: NA; cdr3_aa: CAISESLGAVGNQPQHF; cdr3_nt: TGTGCCATCAGTGAGTCATTGGGGGCGGTGGGCAATCAGCCCCAGCATTTT
cdr3_length: 17; j_call: TRBJ2-5; v_call: TRBV6-1; clone_size: many; d_call: TRBD2; cdr3_aa: CASSAGLAGKYQETQYF; cdr3_nt: TGTGCCAGCAGTGCGGGACTAGCGGGGAAATACCAAGAGACCCAGTACTTC
cdr3_length: 14; j_call: TRBJ2-7; v_call: TRBV20-1; clone_size: many; d_call: TRBD2; cdr3_aa: CSAQAGLAGYEQYF; cdr3_nt: TGCAGTGCCCAAGCAGGACTAGCGGGTTACGAGCAGTACTTC
cdr3_length: 15; j_call: TRBJ2-7; v_call: TRBV19; clone_size: NA; d_call: TRBD2; cdr3_aa: CASSISGTSFREQYF; cdr3_nt: TGTGCCAGTAGTATCTCCGGGACTAGCTTCCGCGAGCAGTACTTC
cdr3_length: 15; j_call: TRBJ2-5; v_call: TRBV12-3/TRBV12-4; clone_size: few; d_call: TRBD1; cdr3_aa: CASSFSGQGLETQYF; cdr3_nt: TGTGCCAGCAGTTTCTCGGGACAGGGGCTGGAGACCCAGTACTTC
cdr3_length: 14; j_call: TRBJ2-2; v_call: TRBV9; clone_size: NA; d_call: NA; cdr3_aa: CASSVDSNTGELFF; cdr3_nt: TGTGCCAGCAGCGTAGATTCGAACACCGGGGAGCTGTTTTTT
cdr3_length: 13; j_call: TRBJ2-5; v_call: TRBV7-9; clone_size: NA; d_call: NA; cdr3_aa: CASSLSTKETQYF; cdr3_nt: TGTGCCAGCAGCTTATCTACTAAAGAGACCCAGTACTTC
cdr3_length: 15; j_call: TRBJ1-5; v_call: TRBV28; clone_size: NA; d_call: TRBD1; cdr3_aa: CASSSGQGGDQPQHF; cdr3_nt: TGTGCCAGCAGTTCCGGACAGGGTGGTGATCAGCCCCAGCATTTT
cdr3_length: 14; j_call: TRBJ2-7; v_call: TRBV12-3/TRBV12-4; clone_size: many; d_call: TRBD1; cdr3_aa: CASRKRQGYYEQYF; cdr3_nt: TGTGCCAGCAGGAAGAGACAGGGGTACTACGAGCAGTACTTC
cdr3_length: 14; j_call: TRBJ2-5; v_call: TRBV20-1; clone_size: many; d_call: NA; cdr3_aa: CSATRGQIGETQYF; cdr3_nt: TGCAGTGCTACCCGCGGACAGATCGGTGAGACCCAGTACTTC
cdr3_length: 15; j_call: TRBJ2-7; v_call: TRBV6-1; clone_size: many; d_call: TRBD1; cdr3_aa: CASRRGTALLSEQYF; cdr3_nt: TGTGCCAGCAGGCGAGGGACAGCTCTACTCAGCGAGCAGTACTTC
cdr3_length: 15; j_call: TRBJ1-1; v_call: TRBV11-2; clone_size: many; d_call: NA; cdr3_aa: CASSLGWGGNTEAFF; cdr3_nt: TGTGCCAGCAGCTTAGGGTGGGGAGGGAACACTGAAGCTTTCTTT
cdr3_length: 15; j_call: TRBJ1-2; v_call: TRBV5-6; clone_size: few; d_call: NA; cdr3_aa: CASSLGRLGDYGYTF; cdr3_nt: TGTGCCAGCAGCTTGGGAAGGTTAGGGGACTATGGCTACACCTTC
cdr3_length: 15; j_call: TRBJ2-7; v_call: TRBV7-3; clone_size: many; d_call: NA; cdr3_aa: CASSLRGGGEREQYF; cdr3_nt: TGTGCCAGCAGCTTAAGGGGCGGCGGCGAACGCGAGCAGTACTTC
cdr3_length: 13; j_call: TRBJ2-7; v_call: TRBV19; clone_size: many; d_call: NA; cdr3_aa: CASSPHSSYEQYF; cdr3_nt: TGTGCCAGTAGTCCCCACTCCTCCTACGAGCAGTACTTC
cdr3_length: 12; j_call: TRBJ1-1; v_call: TRBV2; clone_size: many; d_call: NA; cdr3_aa: CASSDRVLPAFF; cdr3_nt: TGTGCCAGCAGTGACCGGGTCCTACCGGCTTTCTTT
cdr3_length: 16; j_call: TRBJ2-7; v_call: TRBV20-1; clone_size: few; d_call: TRBD2; cdr3_aa: CSARRTLAGASYEQYF; cdr3_nt: TGCAGTGCCCGAAGGACACTAGCGGGGGCTTCCTACGAGCAGTACTTC
cdr3_length: 13; j_call: TRBJ1-5; v_call: TRBV12-3/TRBV12-4; clone_size: NA; d_call: NA; cdr3_aa: CVSSLKGNQPQHF; cdr3_nt: TGTGTCAGCAGTTTAAAGGGGAATCAGCCTCAGCATTTT
cdr3_length: 15; j_call: TRBJ2-5; v_call: TRBV3-1; clone_size: many; d_call: TRBD2; cdr3_aa: CASSLRRGVQETQYF; cdr3_nt: TGTGCCAGCAGCCTTCGGCGGGGGGTCCAAGAGACCCAGTACTTC
cdr3_length: 14; j_call: TRBJ2-7; v_call: TRBV9; clone_size: many; d_call: NA; cdr3_aa: CASSDGSSSYEQYF; cdr3_nt: TGTGCCAGCAGCGACGGATCTAGCTCCTACGAGCAGTACTTC
cdr3_length: 16; j_call: TRBJ1-3; v_call: TRBV4-1; clone_size: few; d_call: NA; cdr3_aa: CASSQVVSLGGNTIYF; cdr3_nt: TGCGCCAGCAGCCAAGTCGTTAGTTTGGGTGGAAACACCATATATTTT
cdr3_length: 14; j_call: TRBJ1-5; v_call: TRBV6-1; clone_size: NA; d_call: NA; cdr3_aa: CASGRLAGNQPQHF; cdr3_nt: TGTGCCTCGGGACGTCTCGCCGGCAATCAGCCCCAGCATTTT
cdr3_length: 14; j_call: TRBJ1-5; v_call: TRBV27; clone_size: NA; d_call: TRBD1; cdr3_aa: CAISLLTGDQPQHF; cdr3_nt: TGTGCCATCAGTTTACTGACAGGGGATCAGCCCCAGCATTTT
cdr3_length: 16; j_call: TRBJ2-7; v_call: TRBV25-1; clone_size: many; d_call: NA; cdr3_aa: CASSDARGQGLGEQYF; cdr3_nt: TGTGCCAGCAGTGACGCCCGCGGCCAGGGGCTTGGCGAGCAGTACTTC
cdr3_length: 15; j_call: TRBJ2-7; v_call: TRBV28; clone_size: many; d_call: TRBD1; cdr3_aa: CASSQPGTGFYEQYF; cdr3_nt: TGTGCCAGCAGCCAACCCGGGACAGGGTTCTACGAGCAGTACTTC
cdr3_length: 14; j_call: TRBJ2-7; v_call: TRBV7-3; clone_size: many; d_call: TRBD2; cdr3_aa: CASSLAGGDYEQYF; cdr3_nt: TGTGCCAGCAGCTTAGCGGGAGGAGATTACGAGCAGTACTTC
cdr3_length: 14; j_call: TRBJ1-4; v_call: TRBV6-2/TRBV6-3; clone_size: many; d_call: NA; cdr3_aa: CASSPDGIFEKLFF; cdr3_nt: TGTGCCAGCAGTCCGGACGGGATATTCGAAAAACTGTTTTTT
cdr3_length: 16; j_call: TRBJ2-7; v_call: TRBV11-2; clone_size: many; d_call: TRBD1; cdr3_aa: CASSLGRPGQGYEQYF; cdr3_nt: TGTGCCAGCAGCTTAGGTCGCCCGGGACAGGGTTACGAGCAGTACTTC
cdr3_length: 14; j_call: TRBJ2-5; v_call: TRBV2; clone_size: many; d_call: NA; cdr3_aa: CASSNRDSQETQYF; cdr3_nt: TGTGCCAGCAGTAATCGGGACTCGCAAGAGACCCAGTACTTC
cdr3_length: 13; j_call: TRBJ1-2; v_call: TRBV27; clone_size: many; d_call: NA; cdr3_aa: CASSLQGFYGYTF; cdr3_nt: TGTGCCAGCAGTTTACAGGGATTCTATGGCTACACCTTC